This is a list of T cell receptor beta chains from one sample in a study of blood T cell repertoires in COVID-19. Repertoires were generated with immunoSEQ multiplex PCR, while TCRdb's copy carries only in-frame clones and drops some. The sample shows 90,000 or so clones, 91% of them seen only once. Sequencing was carried out using peripheral blood. The receptor source for this set is a human donor with active COVID-19. The donor label of this sample is uncertain. Each CDR3 is given with its conserved first and last residue. A D gene is named only where the DNA matches it firmly. Clone size is not always given. Where it is, it says once, few, many or a class for expanded clones.

>TRBJ1-2|-|-|TRBV18
CASSQTQGGDGYTF
TGTGCCAGCTCCCAAACCCAGGGTGGGGATGGCTACACCTTC
>TRBJ2-1|TRBD1|-|TRBV20-1
CSGQQGYEQFF
TGCAGTGGCCAACAGGGGTATGAGCAGTTCTTC
>TRBJ2-5|TRBD2|-|TRBV18
CASSPSGGAQQRPYF
TGTGCCAGCTCCCCGTCCGGGGGGGCACAGCAACGTCCGTACTTC
>TRBJ2-1|TRBD2|-|TRBV6-5
CASSNRGGSYNEQFF
TGTGCCAGCAGCAACCGGGGGGGCTCCTACAATGAGCAGTTCTTC
>TRBJ1-1|-|-|TRBV6-1
CASSEEDLMRSEAFF
TGTGCCAGCAGTGAGGAGGACCTAATGCGGTCTGAAGCTTTCTTT
>TRBJ2-3|-|-|TRBV5-1
CASSLEGHLTDTQYF
TGCGCCAGCAGCTTGGAGGGACACCTCACAGATACGCAGTATTTT
>TRBJ2-5|TRBD2|-|TRBV5-1
CASSPGLAGGGETQYF
TGCGCCAGCAGCCCGGGACTAGCGGGGGGAGGAGAGACCCAGTACTTC
>TRBJ2-3|-|-|TRBV7-3
CASSQADTQYF
TGTGCCAGCAGCCAGGCAGATACGCAGTATTTT
>TRBJ1-2|-|-|TRBV23-1
CASSHTRMSGRDYYGYTF
TGCGCCAGCAGTCATACGCGGATGAGTGGCAGGGATTACTATGGCTACACCTTC
>TRBJ1-1|TRBD1|-|TRBV6-2/TRBV6-3
CASSTTGGASEAFF
TGTGCCAGCAGCACTACAGGGGGCGCGAGTGAAGCTTTCTTT
>TRBJ1-2|-|-|TRBV24-1
CATRDRGNGYTF
TGTGCCACCAGGGACAGAGGGAATGGCTACACCTTC
>TRBJ2-2|TRBD2|-|TRBV6-5
CASSQIAGASGELFF
TGTGCCAGCAGTCAAATAGCGGGGGCCTCCGGGGAGCTGTTTTTT
>TRBJ2-1|TRBD2|-|TRBV6-5
CASKVAGEYNEQFF
TGTGCCAGCAAGGTGGCGGGGGAGTACAATGAGCAGTTCTTC
>TRBJ2-1|-|-|TRBV27
CASTITPSGTNNEQFF
TGTGCCAGCACCATTACCCCCTCGGGAACCAACAATGAGCAGTTCTTC
>TRBJ1-5|-|-|TRBV14
CASSQDRNQPQHF
TGTGCCAGCAGCCAAGACAGGAATCAGCCCCAGCATTTT
>TRBJ1-3|-|-|TRBV5-6
CASSLVGKGTGNTIYF
TGTGCCAGCAGCTTGGTGGGGAAGGGGACTGGAAACACCATATATTTT
>TRBJ2-7|TRBD2|once|TRBV7-2
CASSLYGAGGLSSPDEQYF
TGTGCCAGCAGCCTCTATGGCGCGGGGGGACTTTCGTCTCCCGACGAGCAGTACTTC
>TRBJ2-3|TRBD2|-|TRBV5-1
CASSLILAGVADTQYF
TGCGCCAGCAGCTTAATACTAGCGGGGGTTGCAGATACGCAGTATTTT
>TRBJ1-2|-|-|TRBV6-5
CASSYQGGHYGYTF
TGTGCCAGCAGTTACCAGGGAGGTCACTATGGCTACACCTTC
>TRBJ2-7|-|-|TRBV2
CASSEGAPAYEQYF
TGTGCCAGCAGTGAAGGGGCCCCAGCCTACGAGCAGTACTTC
>TRBJ2-1|TRBD2|-|TRBV7-9
CASSSLLAGGYNEQFF
TGTGCCAGCAGCTCTTTACTAGCGGGGGGCTACAATGAGCAGTTCTTC
>TRBJ2-5|TRBD2|-|TRBV6-1
CASSEKRGGLQETQYF
TGTGCCAGCAGTGAGAAGCGGGGGGGCCTCCAAGAGACCCAGTACTTC
>TRBJ2-3|-|once|TRBV18
CASSPALPGDTQYF
TGTGCCAGCTCACCAGCCCTCCCCGGGGATACGCAGTATTTT
>TRBJ1-2|-|-|TRBV28
CASSFSDRQGHGYTF
TGTGCCAGCAGTTTCTCCGACAGGCAGGGGCATGGCTACACCTTC
>TRBJ2-7|-|-|TRBV6-5
CASRRGGDSREQYF
TGTGCCAGCAGGAGGGGGGGTGACAGTCGCGAGCAGTACTTC
>TRBJ1-6|-|-|TRBV9
CASSVILNSPLHF
TGTGCCAGCAGCGTAATCCTTAATTCACCCCTCCACTTT
>TRBJ1-6|-|few|TRBV4-1
CASSQVQGPLHF
TGCGCCAGCAGCCAAGTACAGGGACCCCTCCACTTT